This T cell receptor (beta chain) originates from a study of T-cell reconstitution after alpha-beta-depleted transplantation in children listed by TCRdb under 2016. About the full investigation: Using TCR repertoire profiling, the study quantitatively followed how T-cell immune reconstitution unfolded in children after TCRalphabeta/CD19-depleted allogeneic hematopoietic cell transplantation. General findings and caveats noted by the study authors: In some patients, the high TCRbeta diversity seen at day 60 was put down to recipient T cells and intrathymic progenitors that had survived conditioning. Over subsequent months, a decline in hyperexpanded clone frequencies was noted, and after one year, T-cell counts and TCRbeta diversity were mostly ascribed to newly produced T cells. The apparently early alphabetaT-cell count recovery about two months after transplant was reportedly dependent on only several hundred rapidly expanded clones derived from non-depleted graft cells.

A note on this clonotype: Its antigen remains unidentified. Base quality data are lacking; no much larger clone is found one base away.

This specimen's treatment or condition label, interpreted: allogeneic hematopoietic cell transplantation with graft depleted of TCRalphabeta T cells and CD19 B cells. The children who served as transplant recipients had been given grafts of TCRalphabeta/CD19-depleted allogeneic hematopoietic cells. Measured from the cysteine to the phenylalanine, the CDR3 is 12 residues long. The read is trimmed to its CDR3 DNA, 36 bases read in frame from base 1. The V end loses 6 bases and the J end loses 7 bases, and a stretch of 13 bases separates them. From a lookup of the germline V gene, CDR1 and CDR2 are MNHEY and SVGEGT. Libraries were built with PCR. The sequencer was an Illumina HiSeq 2500. Molecular barcoding was employed in the preparation of TCR libraries, with unique molecular identifiers being used to normalize TCRbeta repertoire quantification. In-frame beta chains were kept once TCRdb had trimmed the public reads at Q25 with fastp and called clones with MiXCR. Merged by CDR3 protein, the rows form single entries marked with the most common genes and DNA. In this sample the table shows around 490,000 distinct CDR3 sequences, over 9.5% of which occur a single time. The top ten clonotypes cover less than 15% of the sample.

The receptor was derived from a female patient younger than 10 who had a stem cell transplant for aplastic anemia, so the T cells may come from the graft donor. Sample: PBMCs, mostly from graft donor cells, taken 180 days after TCRalphabeta/CD19-depleted stem cell transplant. Rearrangement joined TRBV6-2 or TRBV6-3 to TRBJ2-7; the D gene is perhaps TRBD2, from 6 matching bases. The CDR3 region reads CASSYVGTEQYF. At the DNA level, the sequence is TGTGCCAGCAGCTACGTCGGGACTGAGCAGTACTTC.